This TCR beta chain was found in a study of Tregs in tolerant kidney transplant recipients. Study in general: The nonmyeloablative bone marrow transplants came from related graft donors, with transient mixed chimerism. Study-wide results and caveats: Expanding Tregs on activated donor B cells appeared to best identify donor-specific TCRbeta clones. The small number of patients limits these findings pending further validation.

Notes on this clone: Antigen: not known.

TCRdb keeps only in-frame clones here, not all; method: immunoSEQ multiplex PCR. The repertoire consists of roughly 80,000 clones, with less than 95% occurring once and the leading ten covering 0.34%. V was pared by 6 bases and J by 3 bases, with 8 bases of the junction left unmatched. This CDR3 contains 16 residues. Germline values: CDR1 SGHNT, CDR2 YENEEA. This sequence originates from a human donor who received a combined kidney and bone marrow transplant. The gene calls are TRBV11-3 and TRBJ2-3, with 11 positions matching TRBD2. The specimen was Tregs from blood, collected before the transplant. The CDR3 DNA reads TGTGCCAGCAGTTCATTTAGCGGGAGGGGAACAGATACGCAGTATTTT. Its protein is CASSSFSGRGTDTQYF.